These 21 T cell receptor beta chains originate from one sample sequenced in a study of cytotoxic CD8 clonotypes in ibrutinib-treated CLL. Measured with immunoSEQ multiplex PCR; TCRdb has only the in-frame clones, and not every one. The sample consists of about 14,000 clones, around 60% of them appearing once. This specimen consisted of PBMCs, obtained before ibrutinib treatment. These receptors all stem from a human donor with chronic lymphocytic leukemia.

J is TRBJ2-7 and V is TRBV2, with TRBD1 matching over 7 bases. Germline loops: CDR1 SNHLY, CDR2 FYNNEI. With 8 bases clipped from V and 5 bases from J, the junction kept 12 bases outside the gene matches. CDR3 length: 14 amino acids. The CDR3 reads CASLKGALDDEQYF. CDR3 nucleotides: TGTGCCAGCCTGAAGGGGGCCCTAGATGACGAGCAGTACTTC.

This clone is categorized as medium-sized (0.01 to 0.1%). The chain employs TRBV5-1 and TRBJ2-1; 9 bases line up with TRBD2. The CDR3 is made up of 15 amino acids. Per the germline V gene, CDR1 is SGHRS and CDR2 is YFSETQ. J gave up 6 bases and V 4 bases, and 8 bases lay outside the gene matches. DNA for the CDR3: TGCGCCAGCAGCACCGGGACTAGCCAAAGCAATGAGCAGTTCTTC. This encodes CASSTGTSQSNEQFF.

The table lists this clone with a few counts. The rearrangement links TRBV7-9 to TRBJ1-1, with TRBD1 identical over 7 bases. The length of the CDR3 is 13 residues. The V gene end was trimmed by 5 bases and the J gene end by 4 bases; junction bases not matched to a gene: 4. From germline, CDR1 is SEHNR and CDR2 FQNEAQ (reference sequence). The CDR3 nucleotides are TGTGCCAGCAGCCTGGAGGGGGCCACTGAAGCTTTCTTT. Translation: CASSLEGATEAFF.

This clone came up a few times. This chain uses TRBV2 with TRBJ1-4; maybe TRBD1 (5 bases). The V end was cut by 7 bases, the J end by 5 bases, with 14 bases between. Looked up from germline, CDR1 is SNHLY and CDR2 is FYNNEI. This CDR3 has 14 residues. CDR3 in DNA: TGTGCCAGCATCGTGGGCAGGGCGAATGAAAAACTGTTTTTT. Its protein product is CASIVGRANEKLFF. The whole variable domain, remainder taken from reference TRBV2 and TRBJ1-4, is EPEVTQTPSHQVTQMGQEVILRCVPISNHLYFYWYRQILGQKVEFLVSFYNNEISEKSEIFDDQFSVERPDGSNFTLKIRSTKLEDSAMYFCASIVGRANEKLFFGSGTQLSVL.

V and J are TRBV5-4 and TRBJ1-1; 11 bases are shared with TRBD1. Looked up from germline, CDR1 is SGHNT and CDR2 is YYREEE (reference sequence). The CDR3 contains 14 residues. V gave up 4 bases and J gave up 5 bases; unmatched junction bases: 4. This CDR3 reads CASSRGTGGTEAFF. The CDR3 coding sequence is TGTGCCAGCAGCCGAGGGACAGGGGGGACTGAAGCTTTCTTT.

The V gene is TRBV6-1, the J gene TRBJ1-2, with unresolved D. The length of the CDR3 is 14 residues. The germline CDR1 and CDR2 sequences are MNHNS and SASEGT. V shed 1 base and J shed 8 bases, with 14 bases lying between them. CDR3 bases: TGTGCCAGCAGTGAAGGGGTTTGGGAGCGCGGCTACACCTTC. Translating gives CASSEGVWERGYTF.

The V and J genes are TRBV7-9 and TRBJ1-5, with D maybe TRBD1 (5 bases). There are 14 residues in the CDR3. V shed 2 bases and J shed 3 bases, with 8 bases lying between them. CDR1 SEHNR and CDR2 FQNEAQ come from the germline V gene (reference sequence). This chain's CDR3 is CASSLPGLNQPQHF. The CDR3 DNA is TGTGCCAGCAGCTTACCGGGACTCAATCAGCCCCAGCATTTT.

The chain joins TRBV7-9 to TRBJ2-7; TRBD1 agrees at 9 bases. V trimming: 5 bases; J trimming: 5 bases; junction bases outside the gene matches: 10. The CDR3 is 15 residues long. Per germline, CDR1 SEHNR and CDR2 FQNEAQ (reference sequence). CDR3 bases: TGTGCCAGCAGCGAACCGGGACAGGGTAACCACGAGCAGTACTTC. Its protein product is CASSEPGQGNHEQYF.

This clone was seen only a few times. The chain joins TRBV11-2 to TRBJ1-2; the match to TRBD1 covers 12 bases. The V segment lost 7 bases and the J segment 5 bases; nucleotides outside the gene matches: 11. CDR1 is SGHAT and CDR2 is FQNNGV in the germline V gene. The CDR3 consists of 16 residues. CDR3 loop: CASTPNGDRGLYGYTF. The CDR3 DNA follows: TGTGCCAGCACTCCAAACGGGGACAGGGGGCTATATGGCTACACCTTC.

The chain recombines TRBV5-6 with TRBJ1-1; D is uncertain. CDR1 SGHDT and CDR2 YYEEEE come from the germline V gene. This CDR3 contains 15 residues. Trimming left V 0 bases short and J 1 base short, with 10 bases between. CDR3 sequence reads: CASSLVPSANTEAFF. Written as DNA, the CDR3 is TGTGCCAGCAGCTTGGTTCCTTCGGCGAACACTGAAGCTTTCTTT.

Notes on this clone: The junction differs from germline at one of its ends, possibly a read error. The chain couples TRBV7-7 to TRBJ2-3; 7 bases are a match to TRBD1. Germline values: CDR1 SSHAT, CDR2 FNYEAQ (reference sequence). The CDR3 extends over 13 amino acids. CDR3 DNA: TGTGCTAGCAGCTTGGGACAGAAAGATACGCAGTATTTT. Translation: CASSLGQKDTQYF.

V and J are TRBV2 and TRBJ1-5; possible D gene TRBD1, 5 bases. V was trimmed by 6 bases and J by 7 bases, leaving 16 bases between them. Germline assignment: CDR1 SNHLY and CDR2 FYNNEI. This CDR3 spans 14 amino acids. The CDR3: CASRGDYGFQPQHF. The CDR3 DNA reads as TGTGCCAGCAGAGGGGACTATGGTTTCCAGCCCCAGCATTTT.

By share of the sample, this clone is large. The gene calls are TRBV2 and TRBJ1-2, with 8 nucleotides matching TRBD1. The V gene end was trimmed by 4 bases and the J gene end by 4 bases; junction bases not matched to a gene: 14. The CDR3 is 17 amino acids. The germline gives CDR1 SNHLY, CDR2 FYNNEI. Written as DNA, the CDR3 is TGTGCCAGCAGTGTTCAGTCAGGGGGCTCTCTTTTCTATGGCTACACCTTC. Encoded protein: CASSVQSGGSLFYGYTF. Supplemented by reference TRBV2 and TRBJ1-2, the full variable domain reads EPEVTQTPSHQVTQMGQEVILRCVPISNHLYFYWYRQILGQKVEFLVSFYNNEISEKSEIFDDQFSVERPDGSNFTLKIRSTKLEDSAMYFCASSVQSGGSLFYGYTFGSGTRLTVV.

The V and J genes are TRBV18 and TRBJ1-5; a possible D gene is TRBD1 (5 bases). Germline V gene data show CDR1 as KGHSH and CDR2 as LQKENI. The CDR3 runs to 15 residues. V shed 6 bases and J shed 5 bases, with 17 bases lying between them. The CDR3 coding sequence is TGTGCCAGCTCCCTCAGGGACGGCGGTTATCAGCCCCAGCATTTT. It is translated as CASSLRDGGYQPQHF.

This chain links TRBV6-5 with TRBJ1-4; 9 bases are a match to TRBD1. J lost 5 bases, V lost 6 bases, and 4 bases had no gene match. The germline CDR1 and CDR2 sequences are MNHEY and SVGAGI. The length of the CDR3 is 14 residues. The chain's CDR3 is CASSPGTGNEKLFF. The CDR3 DNA reads TGTGCCAGCAGCCCCGGGACAGGGAATGAAAAACTGTTTTTT.

The gene calls are TRBV5-6 and TRBJ2-3; D gene ambiguous. V shed 0 bases and J shed 7 bases, with 6 bases lying between them. CDR3 size: 12 residues. In germline, CDR1 is SGHDT, CDR2 YYEEEE. For the CDR3, the DNA is TGTGCCAGCAGCTTGGGGTTCAATACGCAGTATTTT. As protein: CASSLGFNTQYF.

The J gene is TRBJ1-5, the V gene TRBV5-6, with 8 positions matching TRBD1. The CDR3 spans 16 residues. Trimming cost V 2 bases and J 6 bases; bases outside gene matches: 10. The V gene's germline CDR1 is SGHDT and CDR2 YYEEEE. The CDR3 coding sequence is TGTGCCAGCAGCTTAGCCGGAGGACAGGGCCGTCAGCCCCAGCATTTT. As protein: CASSLAGGQGRQPQHF.

The rearrangement joins TRBV29-1 to TRBJ2-2, with TRBD1 matching 7 bases. CDR1 is SQVTM and CDR2 is ANQGSEA in the germline V gene. There are 14 residues in the CDR3. J gave up 0 bases and V 6 bases, and 4 bases lay outside the gene matches. The CDR3, as DNA: TGCAGCGTAGAGGACAGGACGAACACCGGGGAGCTGTTTTTT. Amino acid sequence: CSVEDRTNTGELFF.

The sample holds a few counts of this clone. The V call is TRBV9, the J call TRBJ2-2, with D possibly being TRBD1 or TRBD2 (5 bases each). Trimming removed 1 base from V and 1 base from J, with 8 bases in between. This CDR3 is 15 amino acids long. Germline V gene sequence: CDR1 SGDLS, CDR2 YYNGEE. CDR3 DNA: TGTGCCAGCAGCGTATTGGGGGAGAACACCGGGGAGCTGTTTTTT. Encoded protein: CASSVLGENTGELFF.

In this sample, this clone turned up a few times. V is TRBV5-6 and J is TRBJ1-2; 7 nucleotides align to TRBD1. This CDR3 has 14 residues. Trimming cost V 4 bases and J 2 bases; bases outside gene matches: 5. From germline, CDR1 is SGHDT and CDR2 YYEEEE. The CDR3 region is CASSAGQTNYGYTF. The CDR3 DNA follows: TGTGCCAGCAGCGCGGGACAGACGAACTATGGCTACACCTTC.

V gene TRBV7-6 combines with J gene TRBJ1-4; D gene uncertain. CDR1 and CDR2 from the germline V gene are SGHVS and FNYEAQ. V was pared by 1 base and J by 8 bases, with 14 bases between. CDR3 length equals 15 residues. The DNA for the CDR3 is TGTGCCAGCAGCTTAGAGTACACCCCTCGGGAAAAACTGTTTTTT. Translation: CASSLEYTPREKLFF. The full variable domain, rest sourced from reference TRBV7-6 and TRBJ1-4, is GAGVSQSPRYKVTKRGQDVALRCDPISGHVSLYWYRQALGQGPEFLTYFNYEAQQDKSGLPNDRFSAERPEGSISTLTIQRTEQRDSAMYRCASSLEYTPREKLFFGSGTQLSVL.